This T cell receptor beta chain appears in the sequencing data of a study of shared clonotypes between healthy human individuals. Study in general: Used for every donor were three CD4 naive, three CD4 memory, two CD8 naive and one CD8 memory plate.

Every subset had its genomic DNA shared out evenly among several immunoSEQ plates. The protocol was immunoSEQ multiplex PCR, while the TCRdb copy is restricted to in-frame clones and leaves out a portion. This table has some 1.1 million clones, roughly 80% appearing once. V lost 1 base to trimming and J lost 1 base; unmatched junction nucleotides: 0. Per the germline V gene, CDR1 is SGHNT and CDR2 is YYREEE (reference sequence). The CDR3 consists of 17 residues. The sequencing sample was made of memory CD4+ T cells from PBMCs. The subset: CD45RA-negative fraction. The rearrangement joins TRBV5-4 to TRBJ2-6; 12 bases align to TRBD2. The clonotype comes from a man younger than 30 in good health. Some clones in this sample may be carry-over from other donors' samples. CDR3 residues: CASSLLAGGSGANVLTF. The CDR3 DNA reads as TGTGCCAGCAGCTTGCTAGCGGGGGGGTCTGGGGCCAACGTCCTGACTTTC.